Listed below are T cell receptor beta chains from one sample, sequenced in a study of T cells in Graves' hyperthyroidism and ophthalmopathy. TCRdb called the multiplex PCR reads again in MiXCR, with one record for every CDR3 protein. The data contain roughly 500,000 distinct CDR3 sequences, 22% of them singletons. The specimen was blood. The receptors come from a woman in her 70s with Graves' ophthalmopathy. Each CDR3 is given with its conserved first and last residue. Fields, in order: clone size, V gene, D gene, J gene, CDR3 DNA, CDR3 protein. A D gene is named only where the DNA matches it firmly. Clone sizes are given selectively: once, few, many, or a class where the clone is expanded.

>few|TRBV10-3|.|TRBJ1-6
TGTGCCATCAGTGTGGAGGGGTGGAGCTCCTATAATTCACCCCTCCACTTT
CAISVEGWSSYNSPLHF
>few|TRBV12-3/TRBV12-4|.|TRBJ2-4
TGTGCCAGCAGTTTTGGGCCCATTCAGTACTTC
CASSFGPIQYF
>.|TRBV5-1|.|TRBJ2-4
TGCGCCAGCAGCTTGAGGCAACAGGGAACGGCCAAAAACATTCAGTACTTC
CASSLRQQGTAKNIQYF
>.|TRBV10-2|.|TRBJ2-7
TGCGCCAGCAGTCGAGGACCGGTTTCCTACGAGCAGTACTTC
CASSRGPVSYEQYF
>.|TRBV15|.|TRBJ1-6
TGTGCCACCAGCAGAGAGTCTTCACCCCTCCACTTT
CATSRESSPLHF
>.|TRBV5-1|.|TRBJ1-4
TGCGCCAGCAGCGTGGGGCAGACTAATGAAAAACTGTTTTTT
CASSVGQTNEKLFF
>.|TRBV7-2|.|TRBJ2-1
TGTGCCAGCAGCAACCGGGACTCCAATGAGCAGTTCTTC
CASSNRDSNEQFF
>many|TRBV11-2|.|TRBJ1-2
TGTGCCAGCAGCTTAGAGGGCAGGAATGGCTACACCTTC
CASSLEGRNGYTF
>.|TRBV25-1|TRBD2|TRBJ2-1
TGTGCCAGCAGTGAACTAACTAGCGGGAGATATGGCAATGAGCAGTTCTTC
CASSELTSGRYGNEQFF
>.|TRBV6-5|TRBD1|TRBJ1-5
TGTGCCAGCAGTTACTCGATAACAGGGACAGGGAGCAGAAATAGCAATCAGCCCCAGCATTTT
CASSYSITGTGSRNSNQPQHF
>.|TRBV5-1|.|TRBJ2-1
TGCGCCAGCAGCTTGGTGGATAGGGACAATGAGCAGTTCTTC
CASSLVDRDNEQFF
>many|TRBV11-2|.|TRBJ1-2
TGTGCCAGCAGCTTTGCGGAGTATGGCTACACCTTC
CASSFAEYGYTF
>few|TRBV5-6|.|TRBJ2-1
TGTGCCAGCAGCTTGACAGGGTACTCCTACAATGAGCAGTTCTTC
CASSLTGYSYNEQFF
>few|TRBV4-1|.|TRBJ2-2
TGCGCCAGCAGCCATCCCGGACATTCGAACACCGGGGAGCTGTTTTTT
CASSHPGHSNTGELFF
>few|TRBV12-3/TRBV12-4|.|TRBJ2-3
TGTGCCAGCAGTTTAGACGGGGGACACCGCACAGATACGCAGTATTTT
CASSLDGGHRTDTQYF
>.|TRBV20-1|.|TRBJ1-1
TGCAGTGCTAGATATCTAGGTGCTGAAGCTTTCTTT
CSARYLGAEAFF
>few|TRBV27|TRBD2|TRBJ2-3
TGTGCCAGCAGCCCAGGACTAGCGGAGGGAGCTCTTGATACGCAGTATTTT
CASSPGLAEGALDTQYF
>few|TRBV30|.|TRBJ2-3
TGTGCCTGGACGGAGGGGGCCTCGACAGATACGCAGTATTTT
CAWTEGASTDTQYF
>many|TRBV14|TRBD2|TRBJ2-1
TGTGCCAGCAGCCAAGTGGCGGGGGGCAATGAGCAGTTCTTC
CASSQVAGGNEQFF
>.|TRBV4-2|.|TRBJ2-3
TGTGCCAGCAGCCAAGATGGGTCGGACGATACGCAGTATTTT
CASSQDGSDDTQYF
>few|TRBV10-3|.|TRBJ2-4
TGTGCCATCAGTGCAGACCCCAGTGGCATTCAGTACTTC
CAISADPSGIQYF
>few|TRBV7-9|TRBD2|TRBJ2-1
TGTGCCAGCAGCTTAGGAGGTCTTCGGGAGGGCCACTACAATGAGCAGTTCTTC
CASSLGGLREGHYNEQFF
>few|TRBV14|.|TRBJ1-1
TGTGCCAGCAGCCTGTACGGCAACACTGAAGCTTTCTTT
CASSLYGNTEAFF
>.|TRBV10-1|.|TRBJ1-5
TGCGCCAGCAGTGAACTGCGAAACAATCAGCCCCAGCATTTT
CASSELRNNQPQHF
>.|TRBV12-3/TRBV12-4|.|TRBJ1-2
TGTGCCAGCAGTTTAGTCCGCAGGGTTCGCGGCTACACCTTC
CASSLVRRVRGYTF
>.|TRBV30|.|TRBJ1-2
TGTGCCTGGAGTCCCAGCAGGGATGGCTACACCTTC
CAWSPSRDGYTF